A single sample is the source of the 5 T cell receptor beta chains below, sequenced in a study of OX40 agonist ivuxolimab in advanced cancers. The table came from immunoSEQ multiplex PCR; TCRdb's copy has only in-frame clones and leaves some out. The table records tens of thousands of clones, approximately 89% of them present only once. Sequenced here: CD4+ or CD8+ T cells sorted from blood, sampled in a trial of the OX40 agonist ivuxolimab. Receptors originate from an adult with an advanced solid tumor such as melanoma, head and neck, liver or kidney cancer.

The V gene is TRBV11-1, the J gene TRBJ2-5, with D perhaps matching TRBD1 (6 bases). The CDR3 covers 15 residues. Trimming pared 4 bases from V and 4 bases from J, leaving 16 bases between. Germline-derived CDR1 and CDR2 are SGHAT and FQDESV (reference sequence). DNA of the CDR3: TGTGCCAGCAGCTGGAACAGGGTTCCGGGAGAGACCCAGTACTTC. Protein: CASSWNRVPGETQYF.

The V and J genes are TRBV11-3 and TRBJ2-1, with D possibly called TRBD1 or TRBD2 (5 bases each). CDR1 is SGHNT and CDR2 is YENEEA in the germline V gene. V lost 5 bases to trimming and J lost 12 bases, with 26 bases between them. CDR3 length: 16 amino acids. CDR3 DNA: TGTGCCAGCAGCCCCGCCCCGGGACGGAGACCGTCGGGGCAGTTCTTC. It is translated as CASSPAPGRRPSGQFF.

The chain employs TRBV7-6 and TRBJ2-7; D perhaps matches TRBD1 (6 bases). V gave up 2 bases and J gave up 0 bases, with 11 bases separating them. Germline CDR1 and CDR2: SGHVS and FNYEAQ. This CDR3 contains 15 residues. CDR3 nucleotides: TGTGCCAGCAGCTTACAGGACAGTTACTCCTACGAGCAGTACTTC. This translates into CASSLQDSYSYEQYF.

This clone showed up just once. The chain couples TRBV11-2 to TRBJ2-7; D remains unclear. V was cut by 3 bases and J by 5 bases, with 8 bases left in between. The CDR3 has 12 amino acids. Germline CDR1 and CDR2: SGHAT and FQNNGV. The CDR3 nucleotides read TGTGCCAGCAGCTTGAATTCCGACGAGCAGTACTTC. This encodes CASSLNSDEQYF.

This sequence joins TRBV7-9 and TRBJ1-2; 10 bases map to TRBD1. From germline, CDR1 is SEHNR and CDR2 FQNEAQ (reference sequence). The CDR3 consists of 18 residues. Unmatched junction bases numbered 16, after V lost 3 bases and J lost 6 bases. DNA for the CDR3: TGTGCCAGCAGCTTCGGAGACTTTGGACCGGACAGGGGGGATGGCTACACCTTC. It is translated as CASSFGDFGPDRGDGYTF.